Listed here are 14 T cell receptor beta chains from one sample, sequenced in a study of blood T cell repertoires in COVID-19. Here immunoSEQ multiplex PCR was the method, and the copy in TCRdb shows in-frame clones only, minus some. The sample lists hundreds of thousands of clones; around 91% were seen once. Sequencing was carried out using PBMCs or T cells enriched from blood (not recorded which). All receptors come from a man aged 25 to 40 who had recovered from COVID-19.

J is TRBJ2-2 and V is TRBV4-1; possible D gene TRBD2, 7 bases. Germline V gives CDR1 MGHRA, CDR2 YSYEKL. V lost 5 bases and J lost 8, with 18 bases in between. The CDR3 runs to 15 residues. In DNA, the CDR3 is TGCGCCAGCAGCTTCGGTGGGAGGGGGTCTGGGGAGCTGTTTTTT. As protein: CASSFGGRGSGELFF.

The rearrangement joins TRBV29-1 to TRBJ2-5; 11 bases agree with TRBD2. CDR1 and CDR2 (germline): SQVTM, ANQGSEA. The CDR3 runs to 15 residues. Trimming cost V 6 bases and J 1 base; bases outside gene matches: 7. The CDR3 spells CSVQGTSGSQETQYF. For the CDR3, the DNA is TGCAGCGTGCAAGGGACTAGCGGATCCCAAGAGACCCAGTACTTC. The whole variable domain, remainder taken from reference TRBV29-1 and TRBJ2-5, is SAVISQKPSRDICQRGTSLTIQCQVDSQVTMMFWYRQQPGQSLTLIATANQGSEATYESGFVIDKFPISRPNLTFSTLTVSNMSPEDSSIYLCSVQGTSGSQETQYFGPGTRLLVL.

The chain employs TRBV19 and TRBJ2-3; TRBD2 matches at 13 bases. CDR3 length: 16 amino acids. Trimming at V came to 3 bases and at J to 6 bases, leaving 6 bases not matched to a gene. From germline, CDR1 is LNHDA and CDR2 SQIVND (reference sequence). DNA of the CDR3: TGTGCCAGTAGTATGCCGGGACTAGCGGGGATCGATACGCAGTATTTT. It specifies CASSMPGLAGIDTQYF. Complete variable domain (other parts from reference TRBV19 and TRBJ2-3): DGGITQSPKYLFRKEGQNVTLSCEQNLNHDAMYWYRQDPGQGLRLIYYSQIVNDFQKGDIAEGYSVSREKKESFPLTVTSAQKNPTAFYLCASSMPGLAGIDTQYFGPGTRLTVL.

The rearrangement links TRBV5-4 to TRBJ2-6; possibly TRBD1 for D (6 bases). Germline V gene sequence: CDR1 SGHNT, CDR2 YYREEE (reference sequence). This CDR3 has 17 residues. V was pared by 0 bases and J by 3 bases, with 13 bases between. The CDR3 sequence is CASSLVGGLGGANVLTF. The CDR3, as DNA: TGTGCCAGCAGCTTGGTAGGGGGTTTGGGTGGGGCCAACGTCCTGACTTTC.

Here the CDR3 reads CAWRESGQGADEQYF. CDR3 DNA: TGTGCCTGGAGGGAATCGGGACAGGGGGCTGACGAGCAGTACTTC. The rearrangement uses TRBV30 and TRBJ2-7, with TRBD1 identical over 12 bases. With 3 bases clipped from V and 5 bases from J, the junction kept 8 bases outside the gene matches. The germline V gene encodes CDR1 GTSNPN and CDR2 SVGIG (reference sequence). The CDR3 has 15 amino acids.

V gene TRBV7-2 combines with J gene TRBJ2-1; D might be TRBD2 (6 bases). The CDR3 contains 13 residues. With 1 base removed from V and 9 bases from J, the gap between germline ends came to 10 bases. Germline CDR1 is SGHTA and CDR2 is FQGNSA. The CDR3 bases are TGTGCCAGCAGCTTAGGGAGGGCCAGTGAGCAGTTCTTC. Residues: CASSLGRASEQFF.

This clone was seen only once. The chain employs TRBV18 and TRBJ2-3; unclear D gene. V lost 5 bases and J lost 5, with 5 bases in between. The CDR3 has 11 residues. The germline V gene encodes CDR1 KGHSH and CDR2 LQKENI. For the CDR3, the DNA is TGTGCCAGCTCAAACAGAGATACGCAGTATTTT. This translates into CASSNRDTQYF.

The chain recombines TRBV28 with TRBJ1-5, with D possibly being TRBD1 (6 bases). The germline V gene has CDR1 MDHEN and CDR2 SYDVKM. The V and J ends lost 5 bases and 1 base respectively, with 18 bases between them. This CDR3 is 17 amino acids long. CDR3 amino acids: CASSTPRGGGSNQPQHF. CDR3 coding DNA: TGTGCCAGCAGTACTCCTCGGGGGGGCGGGAGCAATCAGCCCCAGCATTTT.

The chain carries TRBV28 and TRBJ1-1; D unclear. The CDR3 extends over 13 amino acids. CDR1 and CDR2 (germline): MDHEN, SYDVKM. Trimming took 5 bases from V and 6 from J, leaving 13 bases between them. CDR3 nucleotide sequence: TGTGCCAGCAGTAACCGCCCAGTCCCTGAAGCTTTCTTT. It codes for CASSNRPVPEAFF.

The chain joins TRBV5-1 to TRBJ2-5; 7 bases line up with TRBD2. V gave up 0 bases and J gave up 4 bases; unmatched junction bases: 9. Germline assignment: CDR1 SGHRS and CDR2 YFSETQ. This CDR3 has 16 residues. CDR3 nucleotide sequence: TGCGCCAGCAGCTTGGGCGGCGGGAGAAAAAGAGAGACCCAGTACTTC. Translated, it gives CASSLGGGRKRETQYF.

The rearrangement uses TRBV28 and TRBJ1-4; 7 nucleotides match TRBD1. Germline trimming cut 6 bases from V and 11 bases from J; bases unmatched to any gene: 3. CDR1 MDHEN and CDR2 SYDVKM come from the germline V gene. The CDR3 covers 11 residues. The DNA of the CDR3 is TGTGCCAGCAGACAGGGGTGGAAACTGTTTTTT. Its translation is CASRQGWKLFF.

The chain couples TRBV20-1 to TRBJ1-2; no firm D call. CDR3 length: 11 amino acids. V lost 5 bases and J lost 7, with 11 bases in between. The germline CDR1 and CDR2 sequences are DFQATT and SNEGSKA (reference sequence). The CDR3 coding sequence is TGCAGTGCTCAAAAAACAGCTGGCTACACCTTC. This translates into CSAQKTAGYTF.

The V gene is TRBV6-5, the J gene TRBJ1-4; D remains unclear. Trimming removed 7 bases at V and 0 bases at J, with 6 bases between. The CDR3 sequence is 13 residues long. From germline, CDR1 is MNHEY and CDR2 SVGAGI. CDR3: CASKEATNEKLFF. CDR3 in DNA: TGTGCCAGCAAGGAGGCAACTAATGAAAAACTGTTTTTT.

This chain links TRBV6-1 with TRBJ2-1; D is uncertain. Germline-derived CDR1 and CDR2 are MNHNS and SASEGT. Trimming removed 3 bases from V and 5 bases from J, with 8 bases in between. The CDR3 covers 13 residues. CDR3 sequence: CASSEGRNNEQFF. CDR3 in DNA: TGTGCCAGCAGTGAGGGCAGGAACAATGAGCAGTTCTTC.